The 32 T cell receptor beta chains below were found in one sample sequenced in a study of T cells in Graves' hyperthyroidism and ophthalmopathy. Amplification of TCR beta CDR3 regions used RNA as the template. A first-round RT-PCR of the TCR CDR3 used the HTBI primer set. Each CDR3 protein gets one entry after TCRdb re-called the multiplex PCR reads with MiXCR. This sample has hundreds of thousands of distinct CDR3 sequences, with over 15% found just once. Sample: blood. The source is a woman in her late teens or twenties with Graves' ophthalmopathy.

In this sample, this clonotype turned up many times. V usage is TRBV24-1 and J usage is TRBJ2-1; tentative D call: TRBD2 (5 bases). Trimming took off 2 bases at V and 3 bases at J, with 16 bases between the two ends. Looked up from germline, CDR1 is KGHDR and CDR2 is SFDVKD. The CDR3 has 17 residues. The CDR3 region is CATSDSASRSSYNEQFF. In DNA form, the CDR3 reads TGTGCCACCAGTGATTCAGCTAGCCGTAGTAGCTACAATGAGCAGTTCTTC.

Turning to this clonotype: The limits of the CDR3 on the DNA are not certain, so only TCRdb's listed CDR3 is given. The chain uses TRBV28 and TRBJ2-2; the tabulated D call, TRBD2, remains unverified against the DNA. The CDR3 length equals 15 residues, ends included. Looked up from germline, CDR1 is MDHEN and CDR2 is SYDVKM. CDR3 loop: CASSLPAFGAGELFF.

This clonotype was seen ten or more times. The chain employs TRBV15 and TRBJ2-5; possibly TRBD2 for D (6 bases). V was cut by 3 bases and J by 4 bases, with 9 bases left in between. The CDR3 has 13 residues. The germline gives CDR1 LNHNV, CDR2 YYDKDF (reference sequence). The CDR3 is CATSSGGRETQYF. In nucleotides, the CDR3 is TGTGCCACCAGCAGTGGGGGGAGAGAGACCCAGTACTTC.

This clonotype was observed a few times. The chain links TRBV20-1 to TRBJ2-2; tentatively, D is TRBD1 or TRBD2 (6 bases each). V shed 5 bases and J shed 4 bases, with 20 bases lying between them. Germline V gene sequence: CDR1 DFQATT, CDR2 SNEGSKA (reference sequence). This CDR3 contains 16 residues. The CDR3 DNA sequence: TGCAGTGCTCCCCCCCTGAGGGGGGAGTTCACCGGGGAGCTGTTTTTT. This codes for CSAPPLRGEFTGELFF.

The rearrangement links TRBV20-1 to TRBJ1-5, with 8 bases identical to TRBD1. Trimming removed 3 bases from V and 4 bases from J; junction bases left unmatched: 17. The CDR3 runs to 18 residues. Germline V gene lookup returns CDR1 DFQATT and CDR2 SNEGSKA (reference sequence). The CDR3 is CSARENRFVGQVNQPQHF. CDR3 coding DNA: TGCAGTGCTAGGGAGAACCGTTTTGTGGGACAGGTGAATCAGCCCCAGCATTTT.

The gene calls are TRBV4-2 and TRBJ2-7, with D possibly matching TRBD2 (5 bases). The CDR3 totals 15 residues. Germline V gives CDR1 LGHNA, CDR2 YNFKEQ. The V end lost 1 base, the J end lost 5 bases, and 15 bases lay between the germline ends. In DNA form, the CDR3 reads TGTGCCAGCAGCCAAGGACAACGGGGTATGAACGAGCAGTACTTC. Translation gives CASSQGQRGMNEQYF.

This chain joins TRBV19 and TRBJ1-3; possibly TRBD1 for D (5 bases). The CDR3 sequence is 14 residues long. Germline CDR1 and CDR2: LNHDA and SQIVND (reference sequence). Trimming took 4 bases from V and 4 from J, leaving 11 bases between them. The CDR3 here is CASSTGLGGNTIYF. CDR3 coding DNA: TGTGCCAGTAGTACGGGACTAGGAGGAAACACCATATATTTT.

This clonotype came up a few times. The V and J genes are TRBV20-1 and TRBJ2-7; TRBD1 agrees at 9 bases. Losses at the gene ends were 6 bases for V and 5 bases for J; bases not matched to a gene: 14. Germline loops: CDR1 DFQATT, CDR2 SNEGSKA (reference sequence). The CDR3 has 15 amino acids. As DNA, the CDR3 is TGCAGTGCCCCACTCTGGACAGGGGAGAACGACGAGCAGTACTTC. This encodes CSAPLWTGENDEQYF.

This chain joins TRBV12-3 or TRBV12-4 and TRBJ2-5; D is possibly TRBD1 (6 bases). The CDR3 has 15 amino acids. The ends were cut back, 4 bases at V and 3 bases at J, with 15 bases in the middle. The CDR3 DNA reads as TGTGCCAGCAGTTCAACCGGGACACAGAAAGAGACCCAGTACTTC. Translating gives CASSSTGTQKETQYF.

This clonotype turned up a few times. The V gene is TRBV15, the J gene TRBJ1-1; D ambiguous. The V and J ends lost 3 bases and 1 base respectively, with 9 bases between them. The germline gives CDR1 LNHNV, CDR2 YYDKDF (reference sequence). This CDR3 is 14 amino acids long. The DNA of the CDR3 is TGTGCCACCAGCAGGTTAACCGAGAACACTGAAGCTTTCTTT. It codes for CATSRLTENTEAFF. Combining the CDR3 with reference TRBV15 and TRBJ1-1 gives the whole variable domain DAMVIQNPRYQVTQFGKPVTLSCSQTLNHNVMYWYQQKSSQAPKLLFHYYDKDFNNEADTPDNFQSRRPNTSFCFLDIRSPGLGDTAMYLCATSRLTENTEAFFGQGTRLTVV.

The V and J genes are TRBV13 and TRBJ1-2; the match to TRBD1 covers 8 bases. This CDR3 comprises 16 residues. Germline V CDR1 and CDR2: PRHDT, FYEKMQ (reference sequence). J was trimmed by 7 bases and V by 4 bases; bases with no gene match: 14. CDR3 bases: TGTGCCAGCAGCTCCGAGACGGAGGACAGGGTTTTTGGCTACACCTTC. Translated, it gives CASSSETEDRVFGYTF.

This clonotype was detected only a few times. The genes are TRBV13 and TRBJ1-4; D perhaps matches TRBD1 (5 bases). Germline loops: CDR1 PRHDT, CDR2 FYEKMQ (reference sequence). V was pared by 7 bases and J by 8 bases, with 17 bases between. CDR3 length equals 14 residues. In DNA form, the CDR3 reads TGTGCCAGCACCTCCGGGGCTATTAGGGAAAAACTGTTTTTT. This translates into CASTSGAIREKLFF.

In its sample, this clonotype was seen many times. The gene calls are TRBV3-1 and TRBJ2-7, with 10 bases aligning to TRBD2. CDR3 length: 15 amino acids. With 6 bases clipped from V and 0 bases from J, the junction kept 5 bases outside the gene matches. Germline-derived CDR1 and CDR2 are LGHDT and YNNKEL (reference sequence). CDR3 sequence (DNA): TGTGCCAGCAGTCCCAGCGGGGGGGGCTCCTACGAGCAGTACTTC. The encoded protein is CASSPSGGGSYEQYF.

The V call is TRBV10-3, the J call TRBJ1-2; D perhaps matches TRBD1 (5 bases). This CDR3 contains 16 residues. Germline CDR1 and CDR2: ENHRY and SYGVKD. The germline V and J ends were trimmed by 3 bases and 1 base, with 15 bases remaining between them. The CDR3 sequence: CAISEAGGENNYGYTF. As DNA, the CDR3 is TGTGCCATCAGTGAAGCGGGAGGGGAGAATAACTATGGCTACACCTTC.

This clonotype came up many times. CDR3 bases: TGTGCCAGCAGCTTACAAGGGGGCCAAGAGACCCAGTACTTC. It is translated as CASSLQGGQETQYF. The V gene is TRBV7-9, the J gene TRBJ2-5; TRBD1 might be the D (6 bases). This CDR3 comprises 14 residues. V was pared by 2 bases and J by 1 base, with 8 bases between. Germline loops: CDR1 SEHNR, CDR2 FQNEAQ (reference sequence).

The table lists this clonotype with many counts. The chain carries TRBV11-2 and TRBJ1-6, with D perhaps TRBD1 (5 bases). CDR3 size: 15 residues. Germline values: CDR1 SGHAT, CDR2 FQNNGV. The V and J ends lost 0 bases and 10 bases respectively, with 13 bases between them. CDR3 residues: CASSLDRDLLSPLHF. The DNA for the CDR3 is TGTGCCAGCAGCTTAGACAGGGACCTCCTGTCACCCCTCCACTTT.

This clonotype was counted between two and nine times. The genes are TRBV15 and TRBJ2-1; possibly TRBD2 for D (6 bases). Trimming took 2 bases from V and 8 from J, leaving 7 bases between them. CDR3 length: 12 amino acids. Germline V gene sequence: CDR1 LNHNV, CDR2 YYDKDF (reference sequence). The CDR3 coding sequence is TGTGCCACCAGCAGAACGGGAGATGAGCAGTTCTTC. It yields the protein CATSRTGDEQFF.

This clonotype came up many times. The rearrangement uses TRBV7-6 and TRBJ2-3; 10 nucleotides match TRBD1. Looked up from germline, CDR1 is SGHVS and CDR2 is FNYEAQ. Trimming removed 1 base from V and 5 bases from J; junction bases left unmatched: 3. The CDR3 has 15 residues. In nucleotides, the CDR3 is TGTGCCAGCAGCTTAGAGACAGGGGGCCTAGATACGCAGTATTTT. This gives the protein CASSLETGGLDTQYF.

The V and J genes are TRBV20-1 and TRBJ1-3, with a possible D match to TRBD1 (6 bases). The CDR3 has 12 residues. Trimming took 4 bases from V and 9 from J, leaving 13 bases between them. The germline V gene encodes CDR1 DFQATT and CDR2 SNEGSKA (reference sequence). This CDR3 is CSAKIQGSTIYF. The CDR3 region has the DNA TGCAGTGCTAAAATTCAGGGGTCCACCATATATTTT.

This clonotype has only a few counts. J is TRBJ2-2 and V is TRBV7-2, with 7 bases fitting TRBD1. The CDR3 extends over 15 amino acids. Looked up from germline, CDR1 is SGHTA and CDR2 is FQGNSA. After removal of 1 base from V and 5 bases from J, the junction contained 4 bases not matched to a gene. CDR3 amino acids: CASSLVAQGTGELFF. CDR3 DNA: TGTGCCAGCAGCTTAGTAGCACAGGGGACCGGGGAGCTGTTTTTT.

This clonotype was recorded at least ten times. DNA for the CDR3: TGTGCCAGCAGTCCGACGGTAGGGGCCTATCAGCCCCAGCATTTT. Translated: CASSPTVGAYQPQHF. The rearrangement joins TRBV12-3 or TRBV12-4 to TRBJ1-5; the D gene is possibly TRBD1 (5 bases). The CDR3 sequence is 15 residues long. V was pared by 5 bases and J by 5 bases, with 16 bases between.

This clonotype was counted a few times. The chain couples TRBV29-1 to TRBJ2-1; D ambiguous. V lost 2 bases to trimming and J lost 5 bases, with 7 bases between them. CDR1 is SQVTM, CDR2 ANQGSEA, per germline. There are 12 residues in the CDR3. This chain's CDR3 is CSVETRDNEQFF. CDR3 sequence (DNA): TGCAGCGTTGAAACACGCGACAATGAGCAGTTCTTC.

This clonotype was detected only a few times. The chain joins TRBV6-7 to TRBJ1-5; D might be TRBD1 (6 bases). TRBV6-7 is reported as an ORF; its role is uncertain. V was pared by 7 bases and J by 5 bases, with 9 bases between. The CDR3 has 12 residues. In DNA form, the CDR3 reads TGTGCCAGCAAAAGGGGGTATCAGCCCCAGCATTTT. Its translation: CASKRGYQPQHF.

Concerning this clonotype itself: This sequence may be a read error, since a much larger clone differs from it by one base. This chain joins TRBV28 and TRBJ2-1; D is unresolved. The CDR3 is 11 residues long. The V gene's germline CDR1 is MDHEN and CDR2 SYDVKM. The CDR3 DNA is TGTGCCAGCAGGGTGTTAAGTGAGCAGTCCTTC. Residues: CASRVLSEQSF.

This clonotype was seen many times. CDR3 amino acids: CASTLRGALIKNIQYF. The DNA for the CDR3 is TGTGCCAGCACCCTACGGGGGGCCCTAATCAAAAACATTCAGTACTTC. This chain uses TRBV2 with TRBJ2-4; TRBD2 might be the D (7 bases). Trimming left V 7 bases short and J 3 bases short, with 19 bases between. CDR1 and CDR2 (germline): SNHLY, FYNNEI. This CDR3 region has 16 residues. The variable domain in full, completed from reference TRBV2 and TRBJ2-4, reads EPEVTQTPSHQVTQMGQEVILRCVPISNHLYFYWYRQILGQKVEFLVSFYNNEISEKSEIFDDQFSVERPDGSNFTLKIRSTKLEDSAMYFCASTLRGALIKNIQYFGAGTRLSVL.

In its sample, this clonotype was seen a few times. This chain connects TRBV14 to TRBJ2-5, with D possibly matching TRBD2 (6 bases). The V gene lost 1 base and the J gene lost 1 base, with 13 bases spanning the gap. Germline V CDR1 and CDR2: SGHDN, FVKESK. The CDR3 loop spans 16 amino acids. CDR3 bases: TGTGCCAGCAGCCAAGGAGGCGGCGGGATCCAAGAGACCCAGTACTTC. This sequence encodes CASSQGGGGIQETQYF.

A few counts support this clonotype. This chain uses TRBV7-2 with TRBJ2-7; 8 nucleotides match TRBD1. In germline, CDR1 is SGHTA, CDR2 FQGNSA. Trimming at V came to 4 bases and at J to 0 bases, leaving 5 bases not matched to a gene. CDR3 length equals 15 residues. CDR3 DNA: TGTGCCAGCAGCTGGGACAGGTCTAGCTCCTACGAGCAGTACTTC. Translating it yields CASSWDRSSSYEQYF.

This clonotype has a count of ten or more. J is TRBJ2-1 and V is TRBV6-5, with 7 bases aligning to TRBD1. In germline, CDR1 is MNHEY, CDR2 SVGAGI. The CDR3 loop spans 15 amino acids. The J segment lost 5 bases and the V segment lost 2 bases, leaving 6 bases of the junction unmatched. In DNA, the CDR3 is TGTGCCAGCAGTTACAGAGAGACAGGGAACAATGAGCAGTTCTTC. The encoded protein is CASSYRETGNNEQFF.

A few counts support this clonotype. Being one base from a much bigger clone, this may be a read error. The CDR3 loop reads CASRTGDGLSTEAFF. The CDR3 DNA is TGTGCCAGCAGAACTGGTGACGGGCTCAGCACTGAAGCTTTCTTT. The rearrangement joins TRBV6-1 to TRBJ1-1; no firm D call. V lost 6 bases, J lost 4 bases, and 18 bases lay in between. CDR1 MNHNS and CDR2 SASEGT come from the germline V gene. This CDR3 region has 15 residues.

This clonotype has ten or more counts. The chain links TRBV20-1 to TRBJ2-7, with a tentative D call TRBD1 (5 bases). CDR1 DFQATT and CDR2 SNEGSKA come from the germline V gene (reference sequence). V was pared by 3 bases and J by 3 bases, with 15 bases between. The CDR3 has 14 residues. CDR3 sequence: CSARVPLGRYEQYF. CDR3 bases: TGCAGTGCTAGGGTCCCACTGGGGCGCTACGAGCAGTACTTC.

There are a few counts of this clonotype. V usage is TRBV4-1 and J usage is TRBJ1-2; D is ambiguous. Trimming took 0 bases from V and 1 from J, leaving 12 bases between them. Germline V gene lookup returns CDR1 MGHRA and CDR2 YSYEKL. This CDR3 is 16 amino acids long. This CDR3 reads CASSQEPTPFNYGYTF. The CDR3 nucleotides read TGCGCCAGCAGCCAAGAACCCACACCGTTTAACTATGGCTACACCTTC.

This clonotype was seen ten or more times. V and J are TRBV12-3 or TRBV12-4 and TRBJ2-5; D uncertain. CDR3 length equals 12 residues. Trimming cost V 3 bases and J 5 bases, with 7 bases left between them. For the CDR3, the DNA is TGTGCCAGCAGTTTGGGTAGCGAGACCCAGTACTTC. Translated: CASSLGSETQYF.